The 14 T cell receptor beta chains listed next were all sequenced from one sample in a study of blood T cell repertoires in COVID-19. Sequencing used immunoSEQ multiplex PCR; TCRdb keeps in-frame clones, though not all of them. The sample gives over 80,000 clones, 60% to 80% of which show up once; around 4% is in the top ten. Input material: peripheral blood. Source of these receptors: a woman between 45 and 65 years old with acute or convalescent COVID-19.

CDR3 residues: CASSTHGTKDYGYTF. DNA of the CDR3: TGTGCCAGCAGCACCCACGGGACAAAGGACTATGGCTACACCTTC. The chain carries TRBV5-4 and TRBJ1-2, with TRBD1 as a possible D gene (6 bases). Trimming cost V 4 bases and J 3 bases, with 16 bases left between them. The CDR3 extends over 15 amino acids. CDR1 SGHNT and CDR2 YYREEE come from the germline V gene (reference sequence). Full variable domain (outside the CDR3, taken from reference TRBV5-4 and TRBJ1-2): ETGVTQSPTHLIKTRGQQVTLRCSSQSGHNTVSWYQQALGQGPQFIFQYYREEENGRGNFPPRFSGLQFPNYSSELNVNALELDDSALYLCASSTHGTKDYGYTFGSGTRLTVV.

The J gene is TRBJ2-1, the V gene TRBV5-1; D is perhaps TRBD2 (6 bases). The V end lost 3 bases, the J end lost 13 bases, and 11 bases lay between the germline ends. Germline V gives CDR1 SGHRS, CDR2 YFSETQ. The CDR3 is made up of 11 amino acids. In nucleotides, the CDR3 is TGCGCCAGCAGCTCGGGGGTACGTCAGTTCTTC. Translated, it gives CASSSGVRQFF.

The rearrangement uses TRBV2 and TRBJ1-2; D is unclear. This CDR3 contains 14 residues. CDR1 and CDR2 (germline): SNHLY, FYNNEI. V was cut by 5 bases and J by 0 bases, with 10 bases left in between. The CDR3 spells CASSLVPANYGYTF. DNA for the CDR3: TGTGCCAGCAGTTTGGTCCCAGCTAACTATGGCTACACCTTC.

The table lists this clone with a count of one. The V and J genes are TRBV19 and TRBJ2-1; 10 bases are shared with TRBD1. The junction had 11 bases not matched to a gene; V was cut back by 7 bases and J by 8 bases. CDR3 length: 15 residues. Germline CDR1 LNHDA, CDR2 SQIVND (reference sequence). This CDR3 is CASTSRGQGSYEQFF. In DNA, the CDR3 is TGTGCCAGTACTTCCCGGGGACAGGGGTCTTATGAGCAGTTCTTC.

The rearrangement uses TRBV5-1 and TRBJ2-1; 9 bases are a match to TRBD2. V lost 5 bases, J lost 3 bases, and 6 bases stayed unmatched. CDR1 and CDR2 (germline): SGHRS, YFSETQ. The CDR3 consists of 15 residues. DNA for the CDR3: TGCGCCAGCAGTCTAAATAGCGGGAGCTACAATGAGCAGTTCTTC. Translation: CASSLNSGSYNEQFF.

The chain recombines TRBV14 with TRBJ1-6; the D gene is possibly TRBD1 (5 bases). Per the germline V gene, CDR1 is SGHDN and CDR2 is FVKESK. Trimming took 3 bases from V and 7 from J, leaving 13 bases between them. The CDR3 is 15 amino acids. The CDR3 nucleotides read TGTGCCAGCAGCCAGGATAGGGGATCCAATTCACCCCTCCACTTT. It is translated as CASSQDRGSNSPLHF.

Note on this clone: Distinct nucleotide sequences in the sample also encode this CDR3. The rearrangement joins TRBV27 to TRBJ2-7; TRBD1 matches at 9 bases. CDR3 length: 14 amino acids. Germline V gives CDR1 MNHEY, CDR2 SMNVEV (reference sequence). With 6 bases clipped from V and 3 bases from J, the junction kept 6 bases outside the gene matches. CDR3 region: CASSPGTGIYEQYF. In nucleotides, the CDR3 is TGTGCCAGCAGCCCCGGGACAGGGATCTACGAGCAGTACTTC.

V usage is TRBV4-2 and J usage is TRBJ2-2, with a possible D match to TRBD1 (6 bases). The CDR3 has 16 residues. Germline assignment: CDR1 LGHNA and CDR2 YNFKEQ. V was trimmed by 2 bases and J by 2 bases, leaving 12 bases between them. The CDR3 region has the DNA TGTGCCAGCAGCCAAACCTCTGGGGGCAACACCGGGGAGCTGTTTTTT. This codes for CASSQTSGGNTGELFF.

DNA for the CDR3: TGTGCCAGCAGTCGTACATTAGAGACCCAGTACTTC. Translating gives CASSRTLETQYF. J is TRBJ2-5 and V is TRBV12-3 or TRBV12-4, with D hard to call. The CDR3 spans 12 residues. With 5 bases removed from V and 4 bases from J, the gap between germline ends came to 8 bases.

This chain uses TRBV6-5 with TRBJ1-1; D possibly corresponds to TRBD1 (5 bases). Per the germline V gene, CDR1 is MNHEY and CDR2 is SVGAGI. V gave up 9 bases and J gave up 0 bases, with 17 bases separating them. This CDR3 spans 15 amino acids. CDR3 sequence: CASPSQGGMNTEAFF. CDR3 nucleotide sequence: TGTGCCAGTCCCTCTCAGGGCGGAATGAACACTGAAGCTTTCTTT.

The chain couples TRBV7-8 to TRBJ2-1; 8 positions match TRBD1. V gave up 7 bases and J gave up 4 bases; unmatched junction bases: 6. Per the germline V gene, CDR1 is SGHVS and CDR2 is FQNEAQ. The CDR3 consists of 14 residues. The CDR3 sequence: CASTKDREYNEQFF. CDR3 DNA sequence: TGTGCCAGCACCAAGGACAGGGAATACAATGAGCAGTTCTTC.

CDR3 sequence (DNA): TGCGCCAGCAGCTTGGGCGGACAGGACTATGGCTACACCTTC. It is translated as CASSLGGQDYGYTF. The genes are TRBV5-1 and TRBJ1-2; TRBD1 agrees at 7 bases. The CDR3 extends over 14 amino acids. The V gene's germline CDR1 is SGHRS and CDR2 YFSETQ. J gave up 3 bases and V 0 bases, and 2 bases lay outside the gene matches.

The V and J genes are TRBV2 and TRBJ2-3; no reliable D call. CDR3 length equals 14 residues. Trimming pared 8 bases from V and 3 bases from J, leaving 15 bases between. Per germline, CDR1 SNHLY and CDR2 FYNNEI. CDR3 in amino acids: CASGSQVVTDTQYF. DNA of the CDR3: TGTGCCAGCGGATCCCAGGTTGTGACAGATACGCAGTATTTT.

The chain uses TRBV29-1 and TRBJ1-1, with D perhaps matching TRBD1 (6 bases). The CDR3 is 12 amino acids. CDR1 is SQVTM and CDR2 is ANQGSEA in the germline V gene. V lost 6 bases to trimming and J lost 3 bases, with 11 bases between them. Written as DNA, the CDR3 is TGCAGCGTACTCAGGGGCGACACTGAAGCTTTCTTT. It codes for CSVLRGDTEAFF. The whole variable domain, filled in from reference TRBV29-1 and TRBJ1-1, reads SAVISQKPSRDICQRGTSLTIQCQVDSQVTMMFWYRQQPGQSLTLIATANQGSEATYESGFVIDKFPISRPNLTFSTLTVSNMSPEDSSIYLCSVLRGDTEAFFGQGTRLTVV.